A selection of T cell receptor beta chains follows, all from one sample in a study of T cell repertoires in cytomegalovirus infection. A single record per CDR3 protein comes from TCRdb applying MiXCR to the reads. Of almost 550,000 distinct CDR3 sequences in the sample, 16% were seen once. The sample taken for sequencing was CD8+ T cells from PBMCs. The source of these receptors is a human donor in good health (CMV status not recorded). Some clones in this sample may be carry-over from other donors' samples. Both conserved end residues are part of each CDR3. The order of the fields is J gene, V gene, clone size, D gene, CDR3 protein, CDR3 DNA. The D gene is left open where the match is weak. A row's size may be missing; if present it is once, few, many or a size class.

J: TRBJ2-1
V: TRBV27
size: NA
D: TRBD2
CDR3: CASSLTSGYYNEQFF
DNA: TGTGCCAGCAGTTTGACTAGCGGGTACTACAATGAGCAGTTCTTC

J: TRBJ2-2
V: TRBV12-3/TRBV12-4
size: NA
D: TRBD1
CDR3: CGSSGTGAYGELFF
DNA: TGTGGCAGCAGTGGGACAGGGGCTTACGGGGAGCTGTTTTTT

J: TRBJ2-5
V: TRBV9
size: few
D: TRBD1
CDR3: CASSFHRDRGRETQYF
DNA: TGTGCCAGCAGCTTTCACCGGGACAGGGGGCGAGAGACCCAGTACTTC

J: TRBJ2-5
V: TRBV20-1
size: NA
D: TRBD2
CDR3: CSARVSGGASETQYF
DNA: TGCAGTGCTAGAGTTAGCGGGGGGGCATCAGAGACCCAGTACTTC

J: TRBJ2-1
V: TRBV7-7
size: few
D: NA
CDR3: CASSLGGSLYNEQFF
DNA: TGTGCTAGCAGCTTAGGGGGTAGCCTCTACAATGAGCAGTTCTTC

J: TRBJ1-5
V: TRBV4-1
size: NA
D: NA
CDR3: CASSHAAGSQPQHF
DNA: TGCGCCAGCAGCCACGCTGCAGGATCTCAGCCCCAGCATTTT

J: TRBJ1-2
V: TRBV7-8
size: many
D: TRBD1
CDR3: CASSLDRGNRNYGYTF
DNA: TGTGCCAGCAGCTTAGACAGGGGGAATCGAAACTATGGCTACACCTTC

J: TRBJ2-1
V: TRBV6-2/TRBV6-3
size: many
D: TRBD2
CDR3: CASIASGLAGRTNEQFF
DNA: TGTGCCAGTATCGCCTCGGGACTAGCGGGACGAACCAATGAGCAGTTCTTC

J: TRBJ2-7
V: TRBV9
size: NA
D: NA
CDR3: CASSVDGGPSYEQYF
DNA: TGTGCCAGCAGCGTAGATGGGGGACCCTCCTACGAGCAGTACTTC

J: TRBJ1-1
V: TRBV19
size: many
D: NA
CDR3: CASSRSQYTEAFF
DNA: TGTGCCAGTAGTCGTTCACAGTACACTGAAGCTTTCTTT

J: TRBJ2-5
V: TRBV27
size: NA
D: TRBD1
CDR3: CASSLWPKGGHETQYF
DNA: TGTGCCAGCAGTTTATGGCCGAAAGGGGGCCATGAGACCCAGTACTTC

J: TRBJ2-3
V: TRBV11-2
size: many
D: TRBD2
CDR3: CASRGGRSLSTDTQYF
DNA: TGTGCCAGCCGCGGGGGGCGGTCCCTATCCACAGATACGCAGTATTTT

J: TRBJ2-7
V: TRBV28
size: NA
D: TRBD2
CDR3: CASSVPGGSYEQYF
DNA: TGTGCCAGCAGTGTCCCCGGGGGGAGCTACGAGCAGTACTTC

J: TRBJ2-7
V: TRBV10-3
size: many
D: NA
CDR3: CAIFPWYTRSYSYEQYF
DNA: TGTGCCATCTTCCCCTGGTACACGCGAAGCTACTCCTACGAGCAGTACTTC

J: TRBJ2-1
V: TRBV6-6
size: NA
D: TRBD2
CDR3: CASTLLARGGNEQFF
DNA: TGTGCCAGCACTCTTTTAGCGCGGGGGGGTAATGAGCAGTTCTTC

J: TRBJ2-7
V: TRBV10-3
size: NA
D: TRBD1
CDR3: CAINQDRGRGQYF
DNA: TGTGCCATCAACCAAGACAGGGGCAGGGGGCAGTACTTC

J: TRBJ1-1
V: TRBV6-5
size: many
D: TRBD1
CDR3: CASSPGTGEFF
DNA: TGTGCCAGCAGCCCCGGGACAGGGGAGTTCTTT

J: TRBJ2-7
V: TRBV5-8
size: few
D: NA
CDR3: CASSLDGVEQYF
DNA: TGTGCCAGCAGCCTGGACGGGGTCGAGCAGTACTTC

J: TRBJ1-4
V: TRBV7-8
size: many
D: TRBD1
CDR3: CASSPNRGLEKLFF
DNA: TGTGCCAGCAGTCCAAACAGGGGGCTGGAAAAACTGTTTTTT

J: TRBJ2-1
V: TRBV20-1
size: NA
D: TRBD2
CDR3: CSSSGTTLYNEQFF
DNA: TGCAGTTCCTCCGGGACTACTCTTTACAATGAGCAGTTCTTC

J: TRBJ1-2
V: TRBV7-9
size: many
D: NA
CDR3: CASSLDSHYGYTF
DNA: TGTGCCAGCAGCTTAGACAGTCACTATGGCTACACCTTC

J: TRBJ2-7
V: TRBV9
size: many
D: NA
CDR3: CASSASSKRRPYEQYF
DNA: TGTGCCAGCAGCGCCTCTTCGAAGCGGAGACCCTACGAGCAGTACTTC

J: TRBJ2-1
V: TRBV4-2
size: many
D: TRBD2
CDR3: CASSQGPETSGVPSYNEQFF
DNA: TGTGCCAGCAGCCAAGGCCCCGAGACTAGCGGGGTCCCCTCCTACAATGAGCAGTTCTTC

J: TRBJ1-2
V: TRBV29-1
size: NA
D: NA
CDR3: CSVRARETHGYTF
DNA: NA

J: TRBJ2-1
V: TRBV5-1
size: NA
D: NA
CDR3: CASSFEQLADEQFF
DNA: TGCGCCAGCAGCTTTGAACAATTGGCGGATGAGCAGTTCTTC

J: TRBJ2-7
V: TRBV29-1
size: few
D: TRBD1
CDR3: CSVEGQGSSYEQYF
DNA: TGCAGCGTTGAAGGACAGGGGAGCTCCTACGAGCAGTACTTC

J: TRBJ1-6
V: TRBV24-1
size: few
D: NA
CDR3: CATSDSIVNSPLHF
DNA: TGTGCCACCAGTGATTCCATTGTTAATTCACCCCTCCACTTT

J: TRBJ2-3
V: TRBV5-6
size: few
D: NA
CDR3: CASSAEADTQYF
DNA: TGTGCCAGCAGTGCGGAGGCAGATACGCAGTATTTT

J: TRBJ2-2
V: TRBV7-3
size: few
D: TRBD2
CDR3: CASTHIAGADTGELFF
DNA: TGTGCCAGCACCCATATAGCGGGAGCCGACACCGGGGAGCTGTTTTTT

J: TRBJ1-1
V: TRBV5-6
size: NA
D: NA
CDR3: CASSLGDTTNTEAFF
DNA: TGTGCCAGCAGCTTAGGGGACACAACGAACACTGAAGCTTTCTTT

J: TRBJ2-3
V: TRBV19
size: many
D: TRBD1
CDR3: CASSTNRGWTDTQYF
DNA: TGTGCCAGTAGTACGAACAGGGGTTGGACAGATACGCAGTATTTT

J: TRBJ1-2
V: TRBV5-5
size: NA
D: NA
CDR3: CASSLRGPTTIGYTF
DNA: TGTGCCAGCAGCTTAAGGGGTCCAACAACAATCGGCTACACCTTC